This T cell receptor (beta chain) emerged from a study of shared clonotypes between healthy human individuals. TCRdb's table, derived via immunoSEQ multiplex PCR, lists solely in-frame clones and lacks some. Here the sample spans nearly 1 million clones, roughly 72% being singletons. Sequencing was performed on memory CD4+ T cells sorted from blood. Subset indicated: CD45RA-negative fraction. This TCR came from a man younger than 35 in good health.

For the CDR3, the DNA is TGTGCCAGCAGTTATTATCCGAGCACCGGGGAGCTGTTTTTT. It codes for CASSYYPSTGELFF. The chain joins TRBV6-6 to TRBJ2-2; unclear D gene. V lost 3 bases to trimming and J lost 4 bases, with 9 bases between them. This CDR3 is built from 14 residues. Germline CDR1 reads MNHNY; CDR2 reads SVGAGI (reference sequence).